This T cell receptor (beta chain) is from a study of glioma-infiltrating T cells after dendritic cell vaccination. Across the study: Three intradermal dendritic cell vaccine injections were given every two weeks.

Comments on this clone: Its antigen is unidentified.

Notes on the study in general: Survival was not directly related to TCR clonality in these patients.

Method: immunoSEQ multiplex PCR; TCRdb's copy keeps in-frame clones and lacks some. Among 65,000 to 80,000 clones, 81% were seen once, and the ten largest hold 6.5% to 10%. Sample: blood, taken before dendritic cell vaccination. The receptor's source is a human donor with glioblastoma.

Here the CDR3 reads CATSRDGSQETQYF. CDR3 nucleotide sequence: TGTGCCACCAGCAGAGATGGCAGTCAAGAGACCCAGTACTTC. This rearrangement joins TRBV15 to TRBJ2-5; D unclear. V dropped 0 bases and J dropped 2 bases, with 7 bases sitting between them. The CDR3 is 14 residues long. Germline CDR1 is LNHNV and CDR2 is YYDKDF (reference sequence).